This T cell receptor beta chain was recovered during a study of naive and memory T cell subsets. Broader study findings: Naive and memory repertoire findings lacked a ground truth for validation.

Both TRBC1 and TRBC2 were covered by a beta constant-region primer of two equimolar oligonucleotides. Each CDR3 protein is one row after TCRdb ran MiXCR on the UMI-ligation and nested PCR reads. The sample lists under 150,000 distinct CDR3 sequences, 15% to 20% seen once, with approximately 0.13% in the top ten. About this clonotype: Its specificity is not known.

The V and J ends lost 5 bases and 4 bases, in that order; junction bases with no gene match: 8. The CDR3 spans 15 residues. From germline, CDR1 is SGHAT and CDR2 FQNNGV. The genes are TRBV11-2 and TRBJ1-3; 7 nucleotides match TRBD1. The origin of this receptor is a human donor in good health. The specimen was naive CD4+ T cells from blood. The CDR3 sequence is CASSPTTGTGNTIYF. The CDR3 DNA is TGTGCCAGCAGCCCGACGACAGGGACCGGAAACACCATATATTTT.